The 20 T cell receptor beta chains below all came from one sample that was sequenced in a study of brain metastases from non-small cell lung cancer. Some clones are missing from TCRdb's copy, which holds only in-frame ones; the method was immunoSEQ multiplex PCR. The data show several hundred clones, with under 90% seen just once and 10% to 13% held by the top ten. Sequenced input: primary lung tumor tissue. The receptor source for this set is a donor aged 40 or over with non-small cell lung cancer.

The chain has TRBV6-1 and TRBJ2-5; D tentatively fits TRBD1 or TRBD2 (6 bases each). Trimming cost V 1 base and J 4 bases, with 13 bases left between them. Germline V lookup: CDR1 MNHNS, CDR2 SASEGT. The CDR3 contains 15 residues. CDR3 loop: CASSEDAWGAETQYF. The CDR3, as DNA: TGTGCCAGCAGTGAAGACGCCTGGGGGGCAGAGACCCAGTACTTC.

The chain employs TRBV7-2 and TRBJ2-1, with 10 bases aligning to TRBD2. Per the germline V gene, CDR1 is SGHTA and CDR2 is FQGNSA. The CDR3 extends over 15 amino acids. V was clipped by 5 bases and J by 7 bases; unmatched bases: 8. CDR3 DNA sequence: TGTGCCAGCAGCCCTCCAGCGGGAGGGCCTAATGAGCAGTTCTTC. Its translation: CASSPPAGGPNEQFF.

This clone occurred a few times. This chain joins TRBV29-1 and TRBJ1-1; D ambiguous. The CDR3 consists of 11 residues. Germline V gene lookup returns CDR1 SQVTM and CDR2 ANQGSEA. V lost 3 bases and J 4 bases, leaving 6 bases between the germline ends. This CDR3 reads CSVDGFTEAFF. The CDR3 bases are TGCAGCGTTGATGGGTTCACTGAAGCTTTCTTT.

Of note for this clone: It is unclear where the CDR3 begins or ends on the DNA, so no DNA is shown, and the CDR3 is as TCRdb lists it. The CDR3 region is CASSAHFADGTFF. The chain is built from TRBV7-2 and TRBJ1-1. The germline V gene has CDR1 SGHTA and CDR2 FQGNSA. With termini counted, the CDR3 has 13 amino acids.

The CDR3 reads CASSEGLNTEAFF. CDR3 sequence (DNA): TGTGCCAGCTCAGAGGGATTAAACACTGAAGCTTTCTTT. The chain joins TRBV6-5 to TRBJ1-1; D not certain. The CDR3 contains 13 residues. CDR1 and CDR2 from the germline V gene are MNHEY and SVGAGI. V lost 8 bases and J lost 2, with 12 bases in between.

In this sample, this clone turned up once. V gene TRBV5-5 combines with J gene TRBJ2-3, with D uncertain. Trimming left V 1 base short and J 14 bases short, with 8 bases between. The CDR3 sequence is 10 residues long. Germline loops: CDR1 SGHKS, CDR2 YYEKEE (reference sequence). The chain's CDR3 is CASSLFDLYF. The CDR3 DNA sequence: TGTGCCAGCAGCTTGTTTGACTTGTATTTT.

This clone was seen once. This chain links TRBV2 with TRBJ2-7; D may be TRBD2 (5 bases). The CDR3 runs 15 residues. In germline, CDR1 is SNHLY, CDR2 FYNNEI. The ends were cut back, 7 bases at V and 4 bases at J, with 20 bases in the middle. The CDR3, as DNA: TGTGCCAGCACTCCCCCCGACGGGATAGGGTACGAGCAGTACTTC. It yields the protein CASTPPDGIGYEQYF.

The CDR3 sequence is CASSTATGSLHF. The CDR3 DNA reads TGTGCCAGCAGCACTGCTACCGGGTCCCTCCACTTT. The chain uses TRBV12-3 or TRBV12-4 and TRBJ1-6; D gene unclear. Trimming stripped 6 bases from V and 14 bases from J, with 14 bases between. The CDR3 length is 12 residues.

On this clone itself: At one of its ends the junction is not consistent with the germline gene, which may arise from a read error. V and J are TRBV7-8 and TRBJ2-1; 9 bases fit TRBD1. The CDR3 sequence is 15 residues long. Per the germline V gene, CDR1 is SGHVS and CDR2 is FQNEAQ. The CDR3 DNA reads TGTGCCAGCAGTTTAGATGGGACAGGGAGCAATGAGCAGTTCTTC. Its protein is CASSLDGTGSNEQFF.

The gene calls are TRBV30 and TRBJ2-3; 10 nucleotides agree with TRBD2. This CDR3 comprises 17 residues. V was clipped by 1 base and J by 1 base; unmatched bases: 8. CDR1 and CDR2 (germline): GTSNPN, SVGIG (reference sequence). In nucleotides, the CDR3 is TGTGCCTGGAGTGACGGGACCGGGACTAGCGGCACAGATACGCAGTATTTT. Translation: CAWSDGTGTSGTDTQYF.

The chain uses TRBV4-2 and TRBJ2-7; D might be TRBD1 (5 bases). The CDR3 length is 15 residues. From germline, CDR1 is LGHNA and CDR2 YNFKEQ. Trimming left V 4 bases short and J 3 bases short, with 16 bases between. CDR3 sequence (DNA): TGTGCCAGCAGCCGGAATACAGGCGGTTACTACGAGCAGTACTTC. Its protein is CASSRNTGGYYEQYF.

The CDR3 region has the DNA TGTGCCAGCAGCCTTGGGCCTAGCACAGATACGCAGTATTTT. Its translation is CASSLGPSTDTQYF. The V and J genes are TRBV11-3 and TRBJ2-3; D unclear. V shed 5 bases and J shed 0 bases, with 9 bases lying between them. The CDR3 covers 14 residues. Germline CDR1 and CDR2: SGHNT and YENEEA. The whole variable domain, remainder taken from reference TRBV11-3 and TRBJ2-3, is EAGVVQSPRYKIIEKKQPVAFWCNPISGHNTLYWYLQNLGQGPELLIRYENEEAVDDSQLPKDRFSAERLKGVDSTLKIQPAELGDSAVYLCASSLGPSTDTQYFGPGTRLTVL.

V and J are TRBV3-1 (or the pseudogene TRBV3-2) and TRBJ2-2; D possibly corresponds to TRBD1 (6 bases). The germline V and J ends were trimmed by 4 bases and 2 bases, with 8 bases remaining between them. Germline CDR1 LGHDT, CDR2 YNNKEL (reference sequence). The CDR3 extends over 14 amino acids. The CDR3 nucleotides read TGTGCCAGCAGCCCGACAGGTAACACCGGGGAGCTGTTTTTT. It codes for CASSPTGNTGELFF.

The V and J genes are TRBV27 and TRBJ1-2; D is perhaps TRBD1 (5 bases). Germline CDR1 and CDR2: MNHEY and SMNVEV (reference sequence). The CDR3 consists of 12 residues. Between the trimmed V and J ends, which lost 11 bases and 3 bases, there was a span of 13 bases. The CDR3 loop reads CASREGYYGYTF. The CDR3 nucleotides are TGTGCCTCAAGGGAGGGGTACTATGGCTACACCTTC.

With regard to this clone: At one boundary the junction diverges from the germline segment, which might be a read error. The chain has TRBV7-2 and TRBJ1-2; a possible D gene is TRBD1 (5 bases). Germline CDR1 reads SGHTA; CDR2 reads FQGNSA. The CDR3 is 15 residues long. CDR3 bases: TGTGCCAGCAGCTACTCCGGGGGGGATAACTATGACTACACCTTC. Translating it yields CASSYSGGDNYDYTF.

The chain uses TRBV19 and TRBJ1-1; no clear D. This CDR3 contains 14 residues. Trimming took 6 bases from V and 4 from J, leaving 15 bases between them. Germline values: CDR1 LNHDA, CDR2 SQIVND (reference sequence). CDR3 residues: CASRRETKGTEAFF. CDR3 DNA: TGTGCCAGTAGACGGGAAACTAAAGGCACTGAAGCTTTCTTT.

This clone was picked up one time. The chain couples TRBV9 to TRBJ2-1; 10 nucleotides agree with TRBD1. CDR3 length: 16 amino acids. Germline V lookup: CDR1 SGDLS, CDR2 YYNGEE. Unmatched junction bases numbered 6, after V lost 0 bases and J lost 6 bases. The CDR3 region is CASSVAPRQGANEQFF. CDR3 nucleotide sequence: TGTGCCAGCAGCGTAGCTCCGAGACAGGGGGCCAATGAGCAGTTCTTC.

About this clone itself: This CDR3 is also generated by other DNA sequences in the sample. The chain recombines TRBV7-6 with TRBJ2-3, with D unclear. The CDR3 runs to 12 residues. CDR1 and CDR2 (germline): SGHVS, FNYEAQ. Trimming took 1 base from V and 5 from J, leaving 4 bases between them. DNA for the CDR3: TGTGCCAGCAGCTTAGAGGAAGATACGCAGTATTTT. Translating gives CASSLEEDTQYF.

The chain is built from TRBV12-3 or TRBV12-4 and TRBJ2-7; D remains unclear. This CDR3 region has 11 residues. Trimming pared 11 bases from V and 6 bases from J, leaving 14 bases between. Here the CDR3 reads CACERRGEQYF. CDR3 nucleotides: TGTGCCTGCGAGAGGAGAGGCGAGCAGTACTTC.

The rearrangement uses TRBV15 and TRBJ1-2; no clear D gene. The germline gives CDR1 LNHNV, CDR2 YYDKDF (reference sequence). With 0 bases removed from V and 5 bases from J, the gap between germline ends came to 13 bases. The CDR3 is made up of 15 amino acids. The CDR3 here is CATSRDMAVGYGYTF. The DNA for the CDR3 is TGTGCCACCAGCAGAGATATGGCGGTCGGGTATGGCTACACCTTC. The whole variable domain, remainder taken from reference TRBV15 and TRBJ1-2, is DAMVIQNPRYQVTQFGKPVTLSCSQTLNHNVMYWYQQKSSQAPKLLFHYYDKDFNNEADTPDNFQSRRPNTSFCFLDIRSPGLGDTAMYLCATSRDMAVGYGYTFGSGTRLTVV.